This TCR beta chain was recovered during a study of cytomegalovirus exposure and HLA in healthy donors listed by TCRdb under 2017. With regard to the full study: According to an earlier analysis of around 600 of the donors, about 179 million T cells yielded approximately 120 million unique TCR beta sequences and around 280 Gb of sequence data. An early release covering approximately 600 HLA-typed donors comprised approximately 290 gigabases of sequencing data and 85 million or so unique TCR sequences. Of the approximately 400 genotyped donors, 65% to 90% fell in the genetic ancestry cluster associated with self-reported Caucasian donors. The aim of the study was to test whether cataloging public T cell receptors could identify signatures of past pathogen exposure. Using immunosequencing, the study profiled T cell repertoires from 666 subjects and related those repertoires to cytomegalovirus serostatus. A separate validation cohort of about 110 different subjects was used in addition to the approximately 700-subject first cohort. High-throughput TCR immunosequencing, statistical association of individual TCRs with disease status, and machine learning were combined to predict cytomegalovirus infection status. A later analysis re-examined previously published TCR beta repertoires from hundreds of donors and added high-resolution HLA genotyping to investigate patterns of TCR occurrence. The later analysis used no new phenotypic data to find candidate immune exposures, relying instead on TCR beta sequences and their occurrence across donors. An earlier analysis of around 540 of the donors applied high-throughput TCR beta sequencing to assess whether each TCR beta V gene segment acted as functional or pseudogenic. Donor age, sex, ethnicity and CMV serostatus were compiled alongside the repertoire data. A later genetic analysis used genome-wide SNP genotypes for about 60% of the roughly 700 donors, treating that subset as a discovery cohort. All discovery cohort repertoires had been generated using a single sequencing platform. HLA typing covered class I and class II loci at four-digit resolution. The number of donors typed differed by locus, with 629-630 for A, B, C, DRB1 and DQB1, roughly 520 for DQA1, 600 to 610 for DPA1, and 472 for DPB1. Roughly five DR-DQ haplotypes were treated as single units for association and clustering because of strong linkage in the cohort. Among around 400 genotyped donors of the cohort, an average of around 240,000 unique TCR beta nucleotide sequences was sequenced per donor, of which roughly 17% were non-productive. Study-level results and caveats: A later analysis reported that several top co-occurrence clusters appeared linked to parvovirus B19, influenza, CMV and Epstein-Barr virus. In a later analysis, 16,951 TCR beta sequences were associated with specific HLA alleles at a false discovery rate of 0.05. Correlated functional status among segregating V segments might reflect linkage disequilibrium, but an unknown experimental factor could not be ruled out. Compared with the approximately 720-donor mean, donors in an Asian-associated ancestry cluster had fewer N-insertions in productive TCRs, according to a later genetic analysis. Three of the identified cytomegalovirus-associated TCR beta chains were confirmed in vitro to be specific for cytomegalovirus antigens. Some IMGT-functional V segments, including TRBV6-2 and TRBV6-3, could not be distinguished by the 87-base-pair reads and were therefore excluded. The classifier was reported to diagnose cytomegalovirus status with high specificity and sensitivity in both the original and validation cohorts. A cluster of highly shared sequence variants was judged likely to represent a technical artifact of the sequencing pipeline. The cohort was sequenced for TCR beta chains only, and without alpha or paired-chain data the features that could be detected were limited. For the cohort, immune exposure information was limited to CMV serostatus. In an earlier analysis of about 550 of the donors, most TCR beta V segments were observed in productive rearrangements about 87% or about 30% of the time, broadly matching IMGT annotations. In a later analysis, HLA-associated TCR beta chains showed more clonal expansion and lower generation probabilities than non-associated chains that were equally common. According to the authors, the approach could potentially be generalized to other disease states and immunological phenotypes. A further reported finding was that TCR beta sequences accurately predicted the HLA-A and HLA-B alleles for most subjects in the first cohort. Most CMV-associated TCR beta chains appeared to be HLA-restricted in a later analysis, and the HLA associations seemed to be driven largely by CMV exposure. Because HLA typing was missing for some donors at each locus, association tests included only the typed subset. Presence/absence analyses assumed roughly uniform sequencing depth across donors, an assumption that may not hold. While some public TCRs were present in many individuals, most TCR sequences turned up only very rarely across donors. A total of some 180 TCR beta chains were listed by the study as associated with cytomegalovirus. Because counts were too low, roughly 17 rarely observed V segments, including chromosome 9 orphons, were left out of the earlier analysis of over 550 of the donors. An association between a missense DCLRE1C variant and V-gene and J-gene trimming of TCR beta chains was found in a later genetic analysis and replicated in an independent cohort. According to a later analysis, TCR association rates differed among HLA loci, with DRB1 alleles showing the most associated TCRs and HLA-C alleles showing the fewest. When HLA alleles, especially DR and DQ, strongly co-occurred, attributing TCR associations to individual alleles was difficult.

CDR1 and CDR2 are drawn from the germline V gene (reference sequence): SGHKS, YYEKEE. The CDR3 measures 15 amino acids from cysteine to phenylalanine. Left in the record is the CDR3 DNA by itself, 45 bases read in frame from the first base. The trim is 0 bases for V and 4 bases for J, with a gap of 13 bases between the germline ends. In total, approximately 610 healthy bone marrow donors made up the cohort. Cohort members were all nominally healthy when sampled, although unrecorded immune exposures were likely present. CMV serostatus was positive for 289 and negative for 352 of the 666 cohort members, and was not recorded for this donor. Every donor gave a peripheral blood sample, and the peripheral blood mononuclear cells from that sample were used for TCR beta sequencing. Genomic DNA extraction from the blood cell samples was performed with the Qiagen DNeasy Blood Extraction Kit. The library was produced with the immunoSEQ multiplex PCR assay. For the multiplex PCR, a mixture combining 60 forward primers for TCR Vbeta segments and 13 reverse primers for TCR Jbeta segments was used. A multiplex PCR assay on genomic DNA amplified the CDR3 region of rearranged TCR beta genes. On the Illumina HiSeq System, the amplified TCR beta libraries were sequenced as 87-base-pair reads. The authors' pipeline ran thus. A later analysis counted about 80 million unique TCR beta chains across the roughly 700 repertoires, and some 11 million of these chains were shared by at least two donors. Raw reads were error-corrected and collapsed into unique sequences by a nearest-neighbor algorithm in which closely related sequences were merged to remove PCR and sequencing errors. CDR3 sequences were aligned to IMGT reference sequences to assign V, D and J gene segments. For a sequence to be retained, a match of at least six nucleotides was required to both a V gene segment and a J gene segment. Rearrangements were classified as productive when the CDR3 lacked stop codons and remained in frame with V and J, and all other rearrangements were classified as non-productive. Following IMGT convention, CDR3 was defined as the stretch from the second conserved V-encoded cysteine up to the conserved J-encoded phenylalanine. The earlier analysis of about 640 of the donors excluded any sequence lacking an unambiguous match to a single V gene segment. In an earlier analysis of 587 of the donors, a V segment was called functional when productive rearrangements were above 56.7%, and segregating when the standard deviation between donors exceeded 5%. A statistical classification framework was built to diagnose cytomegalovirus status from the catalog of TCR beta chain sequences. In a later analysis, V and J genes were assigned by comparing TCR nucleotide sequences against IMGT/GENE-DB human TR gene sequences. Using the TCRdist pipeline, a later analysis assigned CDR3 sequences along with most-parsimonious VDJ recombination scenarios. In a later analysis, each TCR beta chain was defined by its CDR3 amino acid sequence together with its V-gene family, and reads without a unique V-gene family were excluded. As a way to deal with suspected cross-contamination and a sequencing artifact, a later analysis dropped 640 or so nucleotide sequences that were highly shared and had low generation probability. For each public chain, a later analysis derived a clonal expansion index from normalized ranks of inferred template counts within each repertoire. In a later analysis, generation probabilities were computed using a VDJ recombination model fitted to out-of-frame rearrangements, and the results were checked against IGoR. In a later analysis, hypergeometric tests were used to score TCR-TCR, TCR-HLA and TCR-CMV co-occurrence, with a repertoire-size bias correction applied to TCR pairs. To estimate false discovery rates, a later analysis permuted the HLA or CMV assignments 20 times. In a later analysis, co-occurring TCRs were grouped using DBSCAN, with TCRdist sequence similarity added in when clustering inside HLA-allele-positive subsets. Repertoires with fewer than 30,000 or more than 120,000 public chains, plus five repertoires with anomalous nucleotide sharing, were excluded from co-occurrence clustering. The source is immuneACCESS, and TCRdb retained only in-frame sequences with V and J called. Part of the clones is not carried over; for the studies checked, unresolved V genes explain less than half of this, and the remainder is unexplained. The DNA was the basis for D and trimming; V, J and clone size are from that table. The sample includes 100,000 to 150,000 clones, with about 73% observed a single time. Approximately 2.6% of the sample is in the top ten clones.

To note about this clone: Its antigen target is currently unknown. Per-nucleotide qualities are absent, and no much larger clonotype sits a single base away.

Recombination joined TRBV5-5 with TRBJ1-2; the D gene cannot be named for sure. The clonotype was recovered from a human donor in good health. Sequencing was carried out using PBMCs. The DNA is TGTGCCAGCAGCTTGGATGCGGGGAAAGTCTATGGCTACACCTTC. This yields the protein CASSLDAGKVYGYTF.